These 11 T cell receptor beta chains originate from one sample sequenced in a study of Ad26.COV2.S vaccination and SARS-CoV-2 variants. Assay used: immunoSEQ multiplex PCR; TCRdb lists only in-frame clones, some missing. Seen here are more than 150,000 clones, roughly nine tenths observed once, and the top ten hold around 6.3%. Here the sequenced sample was peripheral blood, taken after recovery from COVID-19. The source is a human donor who had recovered from COVID-19.

The chain recombines TRBV11-2 with TRBJ1-1, with TRBD1 matching 12 bases. The germline CDR1 and CDR2 sequences are SGHAT and FQNNGV. The CDR3 length is 16 residues. V was pared by 2 bases and J by 6 bases, with 7 bases of the junction left unmatched. The CDR3 protein is CASSLWGQGAMPEAFF. In DNA form, the CDR3 reads TGTGCCAGCAGCTTATGGGGACAGGGGGCAATGCCTGAAGCTTTCTTT.

The chain links TRBV6-1 to TRBJ1-6; no clear D. Trimming took off 0 bases at V and 6 bases at J, with 15 bases between the two ends. The germline V gene encodes CDR1 MNHNS and CDR2 SASEGT. The CDR3 loop spans 17 amino acids. The CDR3 loop is CASSEALTDRFNSPLHF. In nucleotides, the CDR3 is TGTGCCAGCAGTGAAGCGCTTACGGACCGATTTAATTCACCCCTCCACTTT.

The chain couples TRBV7-8 to TRBJ2-3; TRBD2 is a possible D gene (5 bases). Trimming shortened V by 1 base and J by 0 bases, and 8 bases separated the two germline ends. Germline CDR1 and CDR2: SGHVS and FQNEAQ. This CDR3 is built from 15 residues. The CDR3 DNA sequence: TGTGCCAGCAGCTTAGGCGGACTTAGCACAGATACGCAGTATTTT. Its protein is CASSLGGLSTDTQYF.

For the CDR3, the DNA is TGTGCCAGTAGTACACAGGGGGCGCGAGAGACCCAGTACTTC. The encoded protein is CASSTQGARETQYF. The gene calls are TRBV19 and TRBJ2-5, with TRBD1 identical over 9 bases. The CDR3 contains 14 residues. From germline, CDR1 is LNHDA and CDR2 SQIVND (reference sequence). V gave up 4 bases and J gave up 4 bases; unmatched junction bases: 4.

This clone was seen a single time. The CDR3: CASSYPRGQAFF. DNA of the CDR3: TGTGCCAGCAGTTACCCCAGGGGGCAAGCTTTCTTT. J is TRBJ1-1 and V is TRBV6-5; TRBD1 agrees at 8 bases. CDR1 and CDR2 (germline): MNHEY, SVGAGI. The V gene end was trimmed by 2 bases and the J gene end by 9 bases; junction bases not matched to a gene: 2. CDR3 length: 12 residues.

This rearrangement joins TRBV30 to TRBJ1-1, with D tentatively TRBD1 (6 bases). V gave up 1 base and J gave up 0 bases, with 15 bases separating them. Germline V gives CDR1 GTSNPN, CDR2 SVGIG (reference sequence). The CDR3 runs 16 residues. Here the CDR3 reads CAWSGPRGRLNTEAFF. The CDR3 DNA is TGTGCCTGGAGTGGCCCCAGGGGCCGTCTGAACACTGAAGCTTTCTTT.

The V and J genes are TRBV4-1 and TRBJ1-5; a weak D match, TRBD1 (5 bases). V was shortened by 2 bases and J by 6 bases, with 14 bases between the two germline ends. The CDR3 is made up of 15 amino acids. Per germline, CDR1 MGHRA and CDR2 YSYEKL. In DNA, the CDR3 is TGCGCCAGCAGCCAACAGGGAGGAGCAGGTCAGCCCCAGCATTTT. Protein product: CASSQQGGAGQPQHF.

This clone was seen more than once but under ten times. The genes are TRBV7-3 and TRBJ2-2, with TRBD2 matching 8 bases. Germline CDR1 is SGHTA and CDR2 is FQGTGA. J was trimmed by 4 bases and V by 2 bases; bases with no gene match: 6. There are 16 residues in the CDR3. The CDR3 here is CASSLGMLAGTGELFF. DNA of the CDR3: TGTGCCAGCAGCTTAGGAATGCTAGCGGGCACCGGGGAGCTGTTTTTT.

The rearrangement joins TRBV5-6 to TRBJ2-3; possible D gene TRBD2, 6 bases. V lost 4 bases and J 1 base, leaving 16 bases between the germline ends. Germline CDR1 is SGHDT and CDR2 is YYEEEE. The CDR3 has 16 amino acids. In DNA form, the CDR3 reads TGTGCCAGCAGCAGACAACTAGCCCCTGGCACAGATACGCAGTATTTT. Translating gives CASSRQLAPGTDTQYF.

This chain joins TRBV19 and TRBJ1-6; D is ambiguous. Germline-derived CDR1 and CDR2 are LNHDA and SQIVND (reference sequence). The CDR3 consists of 16 residues. V was trimmed by 3 bases and J by 0 bases, leaving 9 bases between them. CDR3 in amino acids: CASSMPRSSYNSPLHF. CDR3 bases: TGTGCCAGTAGTATGCCAAGGAGCTCCTATAATTCACCCCTCCACTTT.

The V and J genes are TRBV27 and TRBJ2-1; no definite D call. This CDR3 is built from 11 residues. Germline CDR1 is MNHEY and CDR2 is SMNVEV (reference sequence). The V and J ends lost 6 bases and 5 bases respectively, with 5 bases between them. This CDR3 reads CASRKNNEQFF. DNA for the CDR3: TGTGCCAGCAGAAAAAACAATGAGCAGTTCTTC.